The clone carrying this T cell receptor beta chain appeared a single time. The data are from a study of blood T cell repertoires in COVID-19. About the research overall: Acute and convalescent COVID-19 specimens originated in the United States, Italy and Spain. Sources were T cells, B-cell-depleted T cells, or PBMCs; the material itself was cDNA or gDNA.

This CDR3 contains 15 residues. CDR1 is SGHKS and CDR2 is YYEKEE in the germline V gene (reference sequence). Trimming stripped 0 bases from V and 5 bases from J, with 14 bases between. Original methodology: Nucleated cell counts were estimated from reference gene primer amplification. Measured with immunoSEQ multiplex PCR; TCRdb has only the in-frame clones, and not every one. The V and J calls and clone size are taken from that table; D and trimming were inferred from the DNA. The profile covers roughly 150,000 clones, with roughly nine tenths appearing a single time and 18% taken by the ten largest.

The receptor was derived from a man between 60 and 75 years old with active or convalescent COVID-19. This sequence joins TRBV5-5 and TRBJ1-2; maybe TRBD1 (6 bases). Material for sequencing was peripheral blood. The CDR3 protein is CASSLAVTGQYGYTF. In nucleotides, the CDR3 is TGTGCCAGCAGCTTGGCTGTGACAGGCCAGTATGGCTACACCTTC.